These 6 T cell receptor beta chains were sequenced from one sample in a study of control samples from healthy donors and cancer patients. Sequencing was performed with immunoSEQ multiplex PCR; in TCRdb, only in-frame clones are kept and a portion is missing. The sample has 250,000 to 300,000 clones, roughly 82% seen once. Sequencing was carried out using PBMCs. These receptors all come from a woman aged 60-75 years with lung cancer.

This rearrangement joins TRBV24-1 to TRBJ2-3; D is possibly TRBD1 (6 bases). Germline-derived CDR1 and CDR2 are KGHDR and SFDVKD. The CDR3 is 14 residues long. The ends were cut back, 5 bases at V and 4 bases at J, with 12 bases in the middle. In DNA, the CDR3 is TGTGCCACCAGTGGAACAGGGTACTCAGATACGCAGTATTTT. Its translation is CATSGTGYSDTQYF.

V and J are TRBV10-2 and TRBJ2-1, with 15 nucleotides matching TRBD2. Germline values: CDR1 WSHSY, CDR2 SAAADI. CDR3 size: 17 residues. The ends lost 6 bases at V and 4 bases at J; junction bases unmatched: 7. Written as DNA, the CDR3 is TGCGCCAGCAGAGGACTAGCGGGGGGGCAGGGGTACAATGAGCAGTTCTTC. This sequence encodes CASRGLAGGQGYNEQFF.

The V call is TRBV3-1 (or the pseudogene TRBV3-2), the J call TRBJ2-7, with 13 bases that match TRBD2. Germline V lookup: CDR1 LGHDT, CDR2 YNNKEL (reference sequence). V shed 4 bases and J 5 bases; nucleotides not matched to a gene: 11. The CDR3 has 17 residues. The DNA for the CDR3 is TGTGCCAGCAGCCCTAACGGACTAGCGGGAGTAAAAAACGAGCAGTACTTC. Translating gives CASSPNGLAGVKNEQYF.

The chain is built from TRBV2 and TRBJ1-1; D may be TRBD1 (5 bases). The CDR3 totals 13 residues. V shed 5 bases and J shed 7 bases, with 14 bases lying between them. Germline V gene sequence: CDR1 SNHLY, CDR2 FYNNEI. The CDR3 DNA follows: TGTGCCAGCAGTCGAGAAAGGGGCAATGAAGCTTTCTTT. It specifies CASSRERGNEAFF.

Comment on this clone: Different DNA sequences within this sample yield the same CDR3. This sequence joins TRBV5-1 and TRBJ1-1; TRBD1 agrees at 9 bases. The V gene end was trimmed by 0 bases and the J gene end by 4 bases; junction bases not matched to a gene: 1. This CDR3 has 14 amino acids. The germline V gene encodes CDR1 SGHRS and CDR2 YFSETQ. CDR3: CASSLEQGATEAFF. CDR3 DNA: TGCGCCAGCAGCTTGGAACAGGGGGCCACTGAAGCTTTCTTT.

The chain links TRBV2 to TRBJ2-1, with a possible D match to TRBD2 (6 bases). The V gene lost 6 bases and the J gene lost 9 bases, with 15 bases spanning the gap. Germline lookup yields CDR1 SNHLY and CDR2 FYNNEI. The CDR3 runs 13 residues. This CDR3 is CASSQWGGAEQFF. The CDR3 DNA sequence: TGTGCCAGCAGCCAGTGGGGAGGAGCTGAGCAGTTCTTC.